Sequencing of this T cell receptor (beta chain) was carried out in a study of blood T cell repertoires in COVID-19. This CDR3 is built from 15 residues. Per germline, CDR1 LGHNA and CDR2 YNFKEQ. The V and J ends lost 2 bases and 3 bases respectively, with 10 bases between them. Clones were read by immunoSEQ multiplex PCR, and TCRdb kept only the in-frame ones, dropping some. Counted here are under 300,000 clones, roughly 86% occurring once; the ten biggest clones make up 0.8%. The clonotype was recovered from a woman aged 25 to 39 with acute or convalescent COVID-19. The sample taken for sequencing was peripheral blood. V gene TRBV4-2 combines with J gene TRBJ2-2; D is possibly TRBD1 (5 bases). This CDR3 reads CASSQQGSDTGELFF. The DNA of the CDR3 is TGTGCCAGCAGCCAACAGGGTTCGGACACCGGGGAGCTGTTTTTT.